This TCR beta chain is from a study of T-cell memory formation after mild COVID-19. Study outcomes and limitations: The study detected some responding clones in pre-infection memory, suggesting cross-reactive memory joined.

The ends were cut back, 3 bases at V and 1 base at J, with 11 bases in the middle. The V gene's germline CDR1 is DFQATT and CDR2 SNEGSKA (reference sequence). There are 14 residues in the CDR3. Concerning this clonotype itself: Its cognate antigen is unknown.

Barcoded TCR alpha and TCR beta cDNA libraries with UMIs came from 5'RACE using constant-segment primers. MiXCR was run by TCRdb on the 5' RACE reads, yielding one entry per CDR3 protein. The sample carries about 240,000 distinct CDR3 sequences, approximately 10% recorded once. The clonotype comes from a young man who had mild COVID-19 (a few samples of this study predate the infection). Cell type and time point are not known. Sample: PBMCs or a T cell subset sorted from them (not recorded which). The chain couples TRBV20-1 to TRBJ2-3; the D gene is possibly TRBD2 (5 bases). CDR3 region: CSARRAARTDTQYF. The CDR3 bases are TGCAGTGCTAGGAGGGCAGCACGCACAGATACGCAGTATTTT.